The 29 T cell receptor beta chains listed next were all sequenced from one sample in a study of T cells after yellow fever vaccination. A single record per CDR3 protein comes from TCRdb applying MiXCR to the 5' RACE reads. Among about 400,000 distinct CDR3 sequences listed, 11% were seen once. The sample in question was PBMCs, obtained on the day of the first yellow fever vaccination. These receptors all come from a man younger than 35 who received the YFV17D yellow fever vaccine.

The rearrangement joins TRBV7-6 to TRBJ2-5; maybe TRBD1 (5 bases). The V gene's germline CDR1 is SGHVS and CDR2 FNYEAQ. V lost 1 base to trimming and J lost 4 bases, with 7 bases between them. The CDR3 covers 13 residues. In nucleotides, the CDR3 is TGTGCCAGCAGCTTAGAAGGGGTAGAGACCCAGTACTTC. Residues: CASSLEGVETQYF. The full variable domain, its missing parts supplied by reference TRBV7-6 and TRBJ2-5, is GAGVSQSPRYKVTKRGQDVALRCDPISGHVSLYWYRQALGQGPEFLTYFNYEAQQDKSGLPNDRFSAERPEGSISTLTIQRTEQRDSAMYRCASSLEGVETQYFGPGTRLLVL.

This clonotype was detected many times. This chain uses TRBV20-1 with TRBJ1-1; maybe TRBD1 (5 bases). The germline V and J ends were trimmed by 0 bases and 6 bases, with 14 bases remaining between them. CDR3 length: 14 amino acids. CDR1 is DFQATT and CDR2 is SNEGSKA in the germline V gene (reference sequence). CDR3 residues: CSARDLSGNPEAFF. The CDR3 bases are TGCAGTGCTAGAGATTTATCAGGGAATCCTGAAGCTTTCTTT.

The chain carries TRBV29-1 and TRBJ2-1; D assignment may be TRBD1 or TRBD2 (5 bases each). The CDR3 runs to 16 residues. With 3 bases removed from V and 9 bases from J, the gap between germline ends came to 24 bases. Germline V gene data show CDR1 as SQVTM and CDR2 as ANQGSEA. CDR3 residues: CSVDQGPPAELGEQFF. CDR3 in DNA: TGCAGCGTTGACCAGGGACCACCAGCGGAGCTAGGTGAGCAGTTCTTC.

This sequence joins TRBV25-1 and TRBJ2-6; D gene uncertain. Between the trimmed V and J ends, which lost 6 bases and 4 bases, there was a span of 7 bases. This CDR3 has 13 amino acids. In germline, CDR1 is MGHDK, CDR2 SYGVNS. CDR3 in DNA: TGTGCCAGCAGCGGGTACGGGGCCAACGTCCTGACTTTC. This translates into CASSGYGANVLTF.

The V call is TRBV6-5, the J call TRBJ1-5, with D tentatively TRBD1 (6 bases). The germline V gene has CDR1 MNHEY and CDR2 SVGAGI. The CDR3 is made up of 16 amino acids. The V end was cut by 3 bases, the J end by 3 bases, with 15 bases between. The CDR3 sequence is CASSYYLGTPNQPQHF. The DNA of the CDR3 is TGTGCCAGCAGTTATTACCTCGGGACACCCAATCAGCCCCAGCATTTT.

This clonotype was seen more than once but under ten times. The chain links TRBV7-9 to TRBJ2-2; TRBD2 aligns across 15 bases. Germline-derived CDR1 and CDR2 are SEHNR and FQNEAQ (reference sequence). V shed 3 bases and J 4 bases; nucleotides not matched to a gene: 3. The CDR3 is made up of 17 amino acids. The CDR3, as DNA: TGTGCCAGCAGCTTCGGACTAGCGGGGGGGCCCACCGGGGAGCTGTTTTTT. Protein sequence: CASSFGLAGGPTGELFF. Complete variable domain (other parts from reference TRBV7-9 and TRBJ2-2): DTGVSQNPRHKITKRGQNVTFRCDPISEHNRLYWYRQTLGQGPEFLTYFQNEAQLEKSRLLSDRFSAERPKGSFSTLEIQRTEQGDSAMYLCASSFGLAGGPTGELFFGEGSRLTVL.

This clonotype showed up many times. This chain joins TRBV4-3 and TRBJ2-5; 9 nucleotides align to TRBD1. The ends lost 3 bases at V and 5 bases at J; junction bases unmatched: 10. Germline V lookup: CDR1 LGHNA, CDR2 YSLEER. The CDR3 spans 16 residues. The CDR3 coding sequence is TGCGCCAGCAGCCAGGGGTCGACAGGGGGAGGCGAGACCCAGTACTTC. Amino acid sequence: CASSQGSTGGGETQYF.

This clonotype was picked up a small number of times. The chain has TRBV12-3 or TRBV12-4 and TRBJ2-7; no clear D gene. Trimming stripped 5 bases from V and 1 base from J, with 9 bases between. The CDR3 loop spans 13 amino acids. This CDR3 reads CASSPDGSYEQYF. The CDR3 DNA follows: TGTGCCAGCAGTCCCGACGGTTCCTACGAGCAGTACTTC.

The chain employs TRBV3-1 and TRBJ1-2; D is possibly TRBD1 (5 bases). The ends were cut back, 0 bases at V and 6 bases at J, with 14 bases in the middle. CDR1 and CDR2 from the germline V gene are LGHDT and YNNKEL (reference sequence). This CDR3 region has 15 residues. CDR3 loop: CASSQDRRRENGYTF. DNA for the CDR3: TGTGCCAGCAGCCAAGATAGGCGCAGGGAGAATGGCTACACCTTC.

The table lists this clonotype with a few counts. The chain carries TRBV6-1 and TRBJ2-7; D possibly uses TRBD1 or TRBD2 (5 bases each). The CDR3 is 15 residues long. Germline V gives CDR1 MNHNS, CDR2 SASEGT. The V end was cut by 5 bases, the J end by 2 bases, with 16 bases between. The CDR3 protein is CASSPIGTPTYEQYF. The CDR3 DNA reads TGTGCCAGCAGTCCCATCGGGACCCCAACCTACGAGCAGTACTTC.

This clonotype was counted between two and nine times. The CDR3, as DNA: TGCAGTGCCTCAGCCGGGGCGGGGGGGTTTACTAGCACAGATACGCAGTATTTT. It codes for CSASAGAGGFTSTDTQYF. The chain is built from TRBV20-1 and TRBJ2-3, with TRBD2 matching over 9 bases. V lost 6 bases, J lost 0 bases, and 16 bases stayed unmatched. The CDR3 runs to 18 residues. Per the germline V gene, CDR1 is DFQATT and CDR2 is SNEGSKA (reference sequence).

This clonotype appeared a few times. V and J are TRBV9 and TRBJ2-2, with 7 nucleotides matching TRBD2. The CDR3 contains 15 residues. Germline CDR1 reads SGDLS; CDR2 reads YYNGEE. V dropped 3 bases and J dropped 4; count of bases not matched to a gene: 6. The CDR3 loop is CASSAVGGFTGELFF. The CDR3 nucleotides are TGTGCCAGCAGCGCCGTGGGGGGGTTCACCGGGGAGCTGTTTTTT.

A few counts support this clonotype. The chain employs TRBV7-9 and TRBJ2-1; 8 bases map to TRBD1. The CDR3 consists of 15 residues. V was pared by 2 bases and J by 2 bases, with 2 bases of the junction left unmatched. Germline V lookup: CDR1 SEHNR, CDR2 FQNEAQ (reference sequence). CDR3 in amino acids: CASSLQTGAYNEQFF. CDR3 bases: TGTGCCAGCAGCTTACAGACAGGGGCCTACAATGAGCAGTTCTTC.

The chain has TRBV4-3 and TRBJ2-7; D is uncertain. This CDR3 has 14 residues. Germline lookup yields CDR1 LGHNA and CDR2 YSLEER. V was shortened by 2 bases and J by 2 bases, with 10 bases between the two germline ends. CDR3 in amino acids: CASSQRPGPYEQYF. The CDR3, as DNA: TGCGCCAGCAGCCAAAGACCCGGGCCCTACGAGCAGTACTTC.

V gene TRBV5-5 combines with J gene TRBJ2-3; 7 bases map to TRBD2. This CDR3 spans 16 amino acids. Germline CDR1 is SGHKS and CDR2 is YYEKEE (reference sequence). V gave up 3 bases and J gave up 3 bases; unmatched junction bases: 10. The CDR3 sequence: CASSSTVGGGTDTQYF. The CDR3 DNA is TGTGCCAGCAGCTCCACCGTGGGGGGGGGGACAGATACGCAGTATTTT.

This clonotype came up a few times. The chain joins TRBV6-1 to TRBJ2-5; 8 bases agree with TRBD2. Trimming removed 9 bases from V and 9 bases from J; junction bases left unmatched: 15. Germline assignment: CDR1 MNHNS and CDR2 SASEGT. The CDR3 is 14 amino acids. CDR3 region: CASRGLAGPGAQYF. CDR3 sequence (DNA): TGTGCCAGTCGGGGGCTAGCGGGTCCCGGAGCCCAGTACTTC.

The chain employs TRBV6-2 or TRBV6-3 and TRBJ2-2; 8 nucleotides match TRBD2. The junction had 7 bases not matched to a gene; V was cut back by 0 bases and J by 4 bases. CDR3 length: 17 amino acids. The V gene's germline CDR1 is MNHEY and CDR2 SVGEGT. The CDR3 region is CASSYSPAGALTGELFF. CDR3 DNA: TGTGCCAGCAGTTACTCACCAGCGGGGGCACTCACCGGGGAGCTGTTTTTT.

This clonotype was observed a few times. The V and J genes are TRBV9 and TRBJ2-1; 11 nucleotides line up with TRBD1. This CDR3 comprises 19 residues. CDR1 is SGDLS, CDR2 YYNGEE, per germline. V dropped 6 bases and J dropped 9; count of bases not matched to a gene: 23. Here the CDR3 DNA reads TGTGCCAGCACCCCCTCGTGGACAGGGGGCTTTAGCGCGGAGGGTGAGCAGTTCTTC. Encoded protein: CASTPSWTGGFSAEGEQFF.

The chain uses TRBV27 and TRBJ2-5; the D gene is possibly TRBD1 (6 bases). The CDR3 consists of 15 residues. V lost 2 bases, J lost 0 bases, and 10 bases lay in between. Germline CDR1 reads MNHEY; CDR2 reads SMNVEV (reference sequence). CDR3 nucleotides: TGTGCCAGCAGTTTACAGGGGTACAACCAAGAGACCCAGTACTTC. Translation gives CASSLQGYNQETQYF.

This clonotype was found many times. This chain uses TRBV11-2 with TRBJ2-3; D gene uncertain. CDR1 is SGHAT, CDR2 FQNNGV, per germline. With 4 bases removed from V and 6 bases from J, the gap between germline ends came to 11 bases. The CDR3 contains 13 residues. The CDR3 nucleotides read TGTGCCAGCAGCTGGGCCCCCCCCGATACGCAGTATTTT. Translation: CASSWAPPDTQYF.

This clonotype was seen more than once but under ten times. The chain uses TRBV5-1 and TRBJ2-3; 7 bases are a match to TRBD1. With 5 bases clipped from V and 2 bases from J, the junction kept 8 bases outside the gene matches. In germline, CDR1 is SGHRS, CDR2 YFSETQ. This CDR3 is 15 amino acids long. This CDR3 is CASSSGTDFTDTQYF. The CDR3 region has the DNA TGCGCCAGCAGTTCCGGGACAGACTTCACAGATACGCAGTATTTT.

The V gene is TRBV5-1, the J gene TRBJ2-7; D is possibly TRBD1 or TRBD2 (5 bases each). Germline CDR1 is SGHRS and CDR2 is YFSETQ. The germline V and J ends were trimmed by 2 bases and 7 bases, with 13 bases remaining between them. The CDR3 spans 13 residues. The CDR3 here is CASSFAGAGEQYV. The CDR3 DNA reads TGCGCCAGCAGCTTCGCCGGGGCCGGAGAGCAGTACGTC.

V and J are TRBV28 and TRBJ2-1; TRBD2 is a possible D gene (6 bases). Trimming took 7 bases from V and 0 from J, leaving 16 bases between them. Germline V gives CDR1 MDHEN, CDR2 SYDVKM. There are 16 residues in the CDR3. CDR3 sequence reads: CASTLPRGSSYNEQFF. The CDR3 DNA reads as TGTGCCAGCACCCTTCCTCGGGGGAGCTCCTACAATGAGCAGTTCTTC.

The rearrangement joins TRBV5-1 to TRBJ1-2; D gene ambiguous. There are 15 residues in the CDR3. The germline gives CDR1 SGHRS, CDR2 YFSETQ. Between the trimmed V and J ends, which lost 1 base and 3 bases, there was a span of 13 bases. The CDR3 sequence: CASSLTVGRDYGYTF. The CDR3 nucleotides read TGCGCCAGCAGCTTGACCGTCGGCCGTGACTATGGCTACACCTTC. Complete variable domain (other parts from reference TRBV5-1 and TRBJ1-2): KAGVTQTPRYLIKTRGQQVTLSCSPISGHRSVSWYQQTPGQGLQFLFEYFSETQRNKGNFPGRFSGRQFSNSRSEMNVSTLELGDSALYLCASSLTVGRDYGYTFGSGTRLTVV.

This clonotype was seen more than once but under ten times. For the CDR3, the DNA is TGTGCCAGCAGCCAAGTCTCCACCACCGGGGAGCTGTTTTTT. This translates into CASSQVSTTGELFF. V usage is TRBV14 and J usage is TRBJ2-2; D is uncertain. The ends were cut back, 1 base at V and 4 bases at J, with 7 bases in the middle. This CDR3 is 14 amino acids long. Germline loops: CDR1 SGHDN, CDR2 FVKESK.

The chain employs TRBV6-2 or TRBV6-3 and TRBJ1-1; D is possibly TRBD1 (6 bases). The V gene lost 8 bases and the J gene lost 3 bases, with 13 bases spanning the gap. This CDR3 spans 13 amino acids. CDR1 is MNHEY, CDR2 SVGEGT, per germline. The CDR3 DNA follows: TGTGCCAGCGCCCGGGACACATACACTGAAGCTTTCTTT. As protein: CASARDTYTEAFF.

This clonotype was observed a few times. This chain links TRBV9 with TRBJ2-3; maybe TRBD1 (6 bases). Germline loops: CDR1 SGDLS, CDR2 YYNGEE. V lost 2 bases and J lost 3, with 10 bases in between. This CDR3 is built from 14 residues. Written as DNA, the CDR3 is TGTGCCAGCAGCGTTGGGGGCTTAACAGATACGCAGTATTTT. As protein: CASSVGGLTDTQYF.

This clonotype was seen a few times. The V gene is TRBV20-1, the J gene TRBJ2-1, with 7 bases lining up with TRBD2. The V gene's germline CDR1 is DFQATT and CDR2 SNEGSKA (reference sequence). CDR3 length: 15 amino acids. J lost 9 bases, V lost 6 bases, and 17 bases had no gene match. The CDR3 nucleotides are TGCAGTGCCCCGACTAGCACCAACCACAATAGTGAGCAGTTCTTC. Residues: CSAPTSTNHNSEQFF.

The sample holds a few counts of this clonotype. The chain uses TRBV4-3 and TRBJ1-2; possibly TRBD1 for D (6 bases). Trimming removed 4 bases from V and 4 bases from J, with 13 bases in between. The V gene's germline CDR1 is LGHNA and CDR2 YSLEER. The CDR3 loop spans 14 amino acids. CDR3 sequence: CASSRGDRSYGYTF. The CDR3, as DNA: TGCGCCAGCAGCCGAGGAGACAGGTCCTATGGCTACACCTTC.